This T cell receptor (delta chain) was identified during a study of γδ T cells in repeated Plasmodium falciparum infection. TCRdb reapplied CATT to the multiplex PCR reads. The table includes 45,000 to 70,000 delta-chain clones, 1.7% detected once. This clone was seen a handful of times. The translation of this DNA and the TCRdb protein of a much larger clone differ at residues 4 and 6, probably owing to a read error; the protein shown here is translated from the DNA. Bulk repertoires came from Vgamma9/Vdelta2+ or Vdelta2-negative gammadelta T cells flow-sorted from PBMC. The CDR3 loop spans 25 amino acids. Germline CDR1 reads TSWWSYY; CDR2 reads QGS.

Material: gamma-delta T cells from blood. The chain is built from TRDV1 and TRDJ1; 9 nucleotides line up with TRDD3. This TCR derives from a pool of human donors (malaria-infected and uninfected, not separated). The CDR3 DNA reads as TGTGCTCTTGAGGAACCCTATCCTACGTTTTACCCCCCGGGGGATACTCCAAAATACACCGATAAACTCATCTTT. This codes for CALEEPYPTFYPPGDTPKYTDKLIF.